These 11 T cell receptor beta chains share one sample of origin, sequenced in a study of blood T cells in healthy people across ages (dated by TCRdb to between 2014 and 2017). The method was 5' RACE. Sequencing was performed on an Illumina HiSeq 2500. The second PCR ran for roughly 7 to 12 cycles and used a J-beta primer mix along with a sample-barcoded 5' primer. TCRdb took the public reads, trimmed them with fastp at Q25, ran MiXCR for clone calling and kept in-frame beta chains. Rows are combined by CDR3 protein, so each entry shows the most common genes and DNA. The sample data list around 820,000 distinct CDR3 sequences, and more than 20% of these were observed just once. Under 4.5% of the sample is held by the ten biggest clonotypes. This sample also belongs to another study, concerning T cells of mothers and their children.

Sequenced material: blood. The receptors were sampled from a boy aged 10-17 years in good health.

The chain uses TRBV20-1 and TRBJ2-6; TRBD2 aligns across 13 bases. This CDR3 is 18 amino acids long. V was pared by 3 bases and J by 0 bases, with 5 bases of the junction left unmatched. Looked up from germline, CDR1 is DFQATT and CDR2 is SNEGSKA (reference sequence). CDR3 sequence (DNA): TGCAGTGCTAGGGGGACTAGCGGGACCTCCTCTGGGGCCAACGTCCTGACTTTC. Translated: CSARGTSGTSSGANVLTF.

CDR3 coding DNA: TGCAGCGGTAACACTTACAATGAGCAGTTCTTC. This codes for CSGNTYNEQFF. The chain is built from TRBV29-1 and TRBJ2-1, with unresolved D. This CDR3 has 11 residues. The germline CDR1 and CDR2 sequences are SQVTM and ANQGSEA. V gave up 7 bases and J gave up 4 bases, with 8 bases separating them.

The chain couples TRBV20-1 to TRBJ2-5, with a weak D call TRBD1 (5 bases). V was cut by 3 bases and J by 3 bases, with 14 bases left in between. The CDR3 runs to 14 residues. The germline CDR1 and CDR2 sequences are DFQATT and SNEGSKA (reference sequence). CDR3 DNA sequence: TGCAGTGCTAGCATTCCCAGGGCCGAAGAGACCCAGTACTTC. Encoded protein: CSASIPRAEETQYF.

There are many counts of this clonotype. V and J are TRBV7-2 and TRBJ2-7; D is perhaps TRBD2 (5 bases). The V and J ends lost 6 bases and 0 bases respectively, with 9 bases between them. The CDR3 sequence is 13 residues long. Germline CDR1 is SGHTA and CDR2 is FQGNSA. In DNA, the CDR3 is TGTGCCAGCAGTTTTGCGGGCTCCTACGAGCAGTACTTC. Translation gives CASSFAGSYEQYF.

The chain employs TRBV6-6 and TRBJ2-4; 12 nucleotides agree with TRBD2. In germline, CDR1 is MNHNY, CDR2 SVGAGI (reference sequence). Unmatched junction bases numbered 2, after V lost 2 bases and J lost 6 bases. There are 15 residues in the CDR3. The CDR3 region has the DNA TGTGCCAGCAGTTACGCGACTAGCGGGGGAAACATTCAGTACTTC. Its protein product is CASSYATSGGNIQYF.

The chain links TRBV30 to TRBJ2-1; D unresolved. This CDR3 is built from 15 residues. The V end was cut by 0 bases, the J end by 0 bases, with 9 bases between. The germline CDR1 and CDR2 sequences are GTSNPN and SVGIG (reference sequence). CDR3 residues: CAWSVGATSYNEQFF. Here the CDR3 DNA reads TGTGCCTGGAGTGTTGGCGCTACCTCCTACAATGAGCAGTTCTTC.

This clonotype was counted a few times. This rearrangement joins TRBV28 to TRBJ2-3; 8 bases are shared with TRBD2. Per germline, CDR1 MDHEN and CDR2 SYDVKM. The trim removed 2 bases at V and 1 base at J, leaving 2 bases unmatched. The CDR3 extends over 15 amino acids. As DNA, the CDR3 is TGTGCCAGCAGTTTACCAGCGGGAGGCACAGATACGCAGTATTTT. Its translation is CASSLPAGGTDTQYF.

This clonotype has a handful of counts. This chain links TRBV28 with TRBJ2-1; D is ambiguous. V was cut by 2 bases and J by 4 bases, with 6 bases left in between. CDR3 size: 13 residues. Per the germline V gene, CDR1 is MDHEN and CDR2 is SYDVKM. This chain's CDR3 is CASSLPQYNEQFF. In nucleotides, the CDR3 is TGTGCCAGCAGTTTACCGCAGTACAATGAGCAGTTCTTC.

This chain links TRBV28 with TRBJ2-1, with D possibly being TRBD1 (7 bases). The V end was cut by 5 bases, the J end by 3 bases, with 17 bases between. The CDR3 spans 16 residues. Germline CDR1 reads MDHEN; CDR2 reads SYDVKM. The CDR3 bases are TGTGCCAGCAGTCCAGGGGGGCGACTACTCTACAATGAGCAGTTCTTC. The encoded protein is CASSPGGRLLYNEQFF. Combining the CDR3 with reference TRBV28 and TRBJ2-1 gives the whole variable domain DVKVTQSSRYLVKRTGEKVFLECVQDMDHENMFWYRQDPGLGLRLIYFSYDVKMKEKGDIPEGYSVSREKKERFSLILESASTNQTSMYLCASSPGGRLLYNEQFFGPGTRLTVL.

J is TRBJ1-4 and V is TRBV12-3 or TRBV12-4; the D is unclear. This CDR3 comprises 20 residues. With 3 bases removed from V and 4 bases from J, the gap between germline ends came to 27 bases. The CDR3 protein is CASSLTTLTTYRLRNEKLFF. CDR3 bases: TGTGCCAGCAGTTTGACAACCCTTACCACTTACCGGCTCCGTAATGAAAAACTGTTTTTT.

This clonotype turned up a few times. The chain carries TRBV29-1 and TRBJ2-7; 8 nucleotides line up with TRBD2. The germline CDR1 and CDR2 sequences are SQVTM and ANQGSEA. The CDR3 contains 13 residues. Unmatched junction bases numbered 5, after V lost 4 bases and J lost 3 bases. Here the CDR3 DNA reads TGCAGCGTTGTGAGCGGGGGCAGCTACGAGCAGTACTTC. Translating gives CSVVSGGSYEQYF.